Included here is one T cell receptor beta chain sequence, with context. Its antigen is currently not known. Per-base quality was not reported, and no clone a single base away is much larger than it. Data came from an Illumina HiSeq 2500. Quantitative 5'-RACE with molecular barcodes was used to prepare TCR beta libraries. The study's processing was this. To identify disease-linked TCR variants, a new computational method was used, one built on a probabilistic model of VDJ rearrangement. TCRdb applied fastp at Q25 and MiXCR to the public reads, then kept only in-frame beta chains. Every distinct CDR3 protein forms one entry, paired with its most common genes and DNA. The V and J calls shown here were made by TCRdb, not taken from the authors' results. The sample yields 750,000 to 850,000 distinct CDR3 sequences; about 10% were counted once. The ten largest clones take up just over 0.5% of the sample.

This specimen comes from a study of CD8 T cells in ankylosing spondylitis (dated 2017 in TCRdb). In the study overall: The study set out to find disease-linked TCR variants by profiling T cell receptor beta repertoires in ankylosing spondylitis patients and healthy donors. The full study cohort comprised 25 ankylosing spondylitis patients and 110 or so healthy donors. Peripheral blood was sampled, and synovial fluid was additionally collected from ankylosing spondylitis patients.

Overall results and qualifications from the work: Blood from ankylosing spondylitis patients appeared to be characterized by a TCR beta motif made up of under ten highly homologous amino acid variants. Some motif variants were previously reported in synovial fluid and blood of reactive arthritis patients, suggesting common disease-initiation mechanisms. According to the report, matched synovial fluid samples from ankylosing spondylitis patients were significantly enriched for the disease-linked clones. In peripheral blood, the disease-linked clones were found at relatively low frequencies and had a CD8+ phenotype.

Germline trimming amounts to 5 bases on V and 2 bases on J, with 6 as the count of junction bases outside the gene matches. The CDR3 measures 14 amino acids from cysteine to phenylalanine. Just the 42-base CDR3 DNA is kept, in frame starting at base 1. CDR1 and CDR2 are read off the germline V gene as SGHTA and FQGNSA. The chain links TRBV7-2 with TRBJ2-7; 7 middle bases align to TRBD1. The sample comprised blood, either unsorted or a sorted T cell fraction (not recorded which). The source is a male donor with ankylosing spondylitis. The DNA sequence follows: TGTGCCAGCAGCGTGACAGGGCTCGCCTACGAGCAGTACTTC. The encoded protein is CASSVTGLAYEQYF.